The 10 T cell receptor beta chains below were found in one sample sequenced in a study of cytomegalovirus exposure and HLA in healthy donors. Primers: 60 Vbeta forward and 13 Jbeta reverse. The assay was immunoSEQ multiplex PCR, and TCRdb's table has in-frame clones only and misses some. This table has approximately 95,000 clones, under 85% appearing once. Input material: PBMCs. All receptors derive from a woman aged 40 to 50 in good health and CMV-seropositive.

The chain has TRBV6-6 and TRBJ1-5; 10 bases are shared with TRBD1. After removal of 3 bases from V and 4 bases from J, the junction contained 6 bases not matched to a gene. The CDR3 sequence is 16 residues long. Germline-derived CDR1 and CDR2 are MNHNY and SVGAGI (reference sequence). CDR3 protein: CASSYRSGQGNQPQHF. The CDR3 DNA reads as TGTGCCAGCAGTTATCGATCGGGACAGGGGAATCAGCCCCAGCATTTT.

The chain combines TRBV7-9 with TRBJ1-4, with D possibly matching TRBD1 (6 bases). This CDR3 comprises 14 residues. Per the germline V gene, CDR1 is SEHNR and CDR2 is FQNEAQ (reference sequence). V was pared by 6 bases and J by 3 bases, with 11 bases between. The CDR3 sequence is CASSKQGSNEKLFF. CDR3 coding DNA: TGTGCCAGCAGTAAACAGGGATCTAATGAAAAACTGTTTTTT.

This chain connects TRBV6-6 to TRBJ2-1; 9 bases fit TRBD2. CDR3 length equals 16 residues. Germline CDR1 is MNHNY and CDR2 is SVGAGI (reference sequence). Trimming removed 2 bases from V and 6 bases from J; junction bases left unmatched: 8. CDR3 residues: CASSYPSSGIGNEQFF. The CDR3, as DNA: TGTGCCAGCAGTTACCCCTCTAGCGGGATAGGCAATGAGCAGTTCTTC.

This clone turned up a few times. CDR3 residues: CASSILLSPPGLAGLYNEQFF. The CDR3 bases are TGCGCCAGCAGCATACTTCTCAGTCCGCCGGGACTAGCGGGATTATACAATGAGCAGTTCTTC. The chain uses TRBV10-1 and TRBJ2-1; 13 bases line up with TRBD2. Germline V gene lookup returns CDR1 WNHNN and CDR2 SYGVQD (reference sequence). The V segment lost 6 bases and the J segment 4 bases; nucleotides outside the gene matches: 21. This CDR3 is built from 21 residues.

This clone was found a few times. The chain recombines TRBV2 with TRBJ2-5; possible D gene TRBD2, 6 bases. The CDR3 sequence is 15 residues long. Germline values: CDR1 SNHLY, CDR2 FYNNEI. V was clipped by 4 bases and J by 1 base, with 13 bases between them. The CDR3 nucleotides read TGTGCCAGCAGTGGGTTGACGGGAGCCCAAGAGACCCAGTACTTC. This sequence encodes CASSGLTGAQETQYF.

The chain joins TRBV13 to TRBJ2-1; a possible D gene is TRBD2 (6 bases). The CDR3 totals 16 residues. The V gene's germline CDR1 is PRHDT and CDR2 FYEKMQ (reference sequence). V was cut by 5 bases and J by 0 bases, with 14 bases left in between. The CDR3 is CASSPRGHFSYNEQFF. The CDR3 DNA reads TGTGCCAGCAGCCCGCGGGGCCATTTCTCCTACAATGAGCAGTTCTTC. Together with reference TRBV13 and TRBJ2-1, the CDR3 gives the full variable domain: AAGVIQSPRHLIKEKRETATLKCYPIPRHDTVYWYQQGPGQDPQFLISFYEKMQSDKGSIPDRFSAQQFSDYHSELNMSSLELGDSALYFCASSPRGHFSYNEQFFGPGTRLTVL.

The chain recombines TRBV13 with TRBJ2-3, with 7 bases identical to TRBD2. The CDR3 consists of 17 residues. J was trimmed by 1 base and V by 0 bases; bases with no gene match: 7. Germline CDR1 PRHDT, CDR2 FYEKMQ (reference sequence). The CDR3 DNA sequence: TGTGCCAGCAGCTTAGGGCTGGGCGGGAGCCGCACAGATACGCAGTATTTT. Its translation is CASSLGLGGSRTDTQYF.

This chain links TRBV7-9 with TRBJ2-2, with 9 bases that match TRBD1. Germline V gene sequence: CDR1 SEHNR, CDR2 FQNEAQ (reference sequence). This CDR3 has 16 residues. V lost 7 bases and J lost 5; bases outside the gene matches: 11. The DNA of the CDR3 is TGTGCCAGCACCTACTCCGGGACAGGGACAACCGGGGAGCTGTTTTTT. Protein product: CASTYSGTGTTGELFF. The variable domain in full, with the rest retrieved from reference TRBV7-9 and TRBJ2-2, is DTGVSQNPRHKITKRGQNVTFRCDPISEHNRLYWYRQTLGQGPEFLTYFQNEAQLEKSRLLSDRFSAERPKGSFSTLEIQRTEQGDSAMYLCASTYSGTGTTGELFFGEGSRLTVL.

The J gene is TRBJ2-7, the V gene TRBV19; TRBD2 matches 8 bases. The V and J ends lost 4 bases and 2 bases, in that order; junction bases with no gene match: 7. This CDR3 contains 15 residues. The V gene's germline CDR1 is LNHDA and CDR2 SQIVND (reference sequence). The CDR3 is CASSTSAGVTYEQYF. In nucleotides, the CDR3 is TGTGCCAGTAGTACCTCAGCGGGAGTGACCTACGAGCAGTACTTC.

The chain is built from TRBV7-6 and TRBJ2-1; D perhaps matches TRBD2 (5 bases). V lost 1 base and J lost 5, with 9 bases in between. This CDR3 is built from 14 residues. The V gene's germline CDR1 is SGHVS and CDR2 FNYEAQ. The DNA for the CDR3 is TGTGCCAGCAGCTTAGGAGGGAGCCACAATGAGCAGTTCTTC. Its protein product is CASSLGGSHNEQFF. Supplemented by reference TRBV7-6 and TRBJ2-1, the full variable domain reads GAGVSQSPRYKVTKRGQDVALRCDPISGHVSLYWYRQALGQGPEFLTYFNYEAQQDKSGLPNDRFSAERPEGSISTLTIQRTEQRDSAMYRCASSLGGSHNEQFFGPGTRLTVL.